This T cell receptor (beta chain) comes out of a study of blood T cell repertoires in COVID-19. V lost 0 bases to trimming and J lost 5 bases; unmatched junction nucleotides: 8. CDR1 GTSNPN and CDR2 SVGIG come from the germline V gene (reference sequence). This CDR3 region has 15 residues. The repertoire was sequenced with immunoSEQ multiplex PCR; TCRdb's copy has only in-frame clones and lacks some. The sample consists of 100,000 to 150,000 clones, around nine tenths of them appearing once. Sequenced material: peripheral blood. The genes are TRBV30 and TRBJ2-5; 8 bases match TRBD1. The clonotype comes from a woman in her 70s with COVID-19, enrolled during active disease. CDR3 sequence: CAWSVRQGARETQYF. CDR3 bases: TGTGCCTGGAGTGTACGGCAGGGGGCCCGGGAGACCCAGTACTTC.